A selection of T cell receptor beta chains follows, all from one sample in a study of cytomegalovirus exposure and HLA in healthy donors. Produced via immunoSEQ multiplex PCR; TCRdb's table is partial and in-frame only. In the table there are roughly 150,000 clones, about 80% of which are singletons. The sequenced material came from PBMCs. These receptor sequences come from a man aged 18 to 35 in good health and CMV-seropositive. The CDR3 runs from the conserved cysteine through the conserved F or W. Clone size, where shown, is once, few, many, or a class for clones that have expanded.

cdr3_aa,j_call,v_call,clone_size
CASSPSGGSLHGYTF,TRBJ1-2,TRBV4-2,-
CASSRGGSTDTQYF,TRBJ2-3,TRBV4-1,few
CAISEPGQFYGYTF,TRBJ1-2,TRBV10-3,-
CASSLSSRGQPQHF,TRBJ1-5,TRBV28,-
CASRKGQGSTEAFF,TRBJ1-1,TRBV6-8,-
CAWSWRGSEGYTF,TRBJ1-2,TRBV30,-
CASSGDSGNTIYF,TRBJ1-3,TRBV25-1,few
CASSNQIQLSYGYTF,TRBJ1-2,TRBV7-2,few
CSVDDLAGTDEQYF,TRBJ2-7,TRBV29-1,-
CASSSIPGLAGGPTDTQYF,TRBJ2-3,TRBV5-1,-
CAITTPGTDTQYF,TRBJ2-3,TRBV10-3,-
CASSFLSEKLFF,TRBJ1-4,TRBV13,-
CASSWGGAGTYEQYF,TRBJ2-7,TRBV5-1,-
CASSLYGGGANEQFF,TRBJ2-1,TRBV7-3,-
CAISEGDRVYEQYF,TRBJ2-7,TRBV10-3,-